This T cell receptor beta chain was obtained from a study of Ad26.COV2.S vaccination and SARS-CoV-2 variants. In germline, CDR1 is SEHNR, CDR2 FQNEAQ (reference sequence). This CDR3 has 12 amino acids. V was clipped by 6 bases and J by 6 bases, with 9 bases between them. Produced via immunoSEQ multiplex PCR; TCRdb's table is partial and in-frame only. The sample lists fewer than 500,000 clones, roughly nine tenths occurring once. Treatment reported: about 20 received Ad26.COV2.S at low or high dose, single or two shots; several received placebo; per-sample allocation not given. It was on day 63 after the first vaccine or placebo injection that samples were taken.

The genes are TRBV7-9 and TRBJ1-5; D gene uncertain. The sequence derives from a person aged 18 to 59 who received the Ad26.COV2.S COVID-19 vaccine or a placebo. Sequencing was performed on peripheral blood, taken in a trial of Ad26.COV2.S vaccine versus placebo. DNA for the CDR3: TGTGCCAGCAGTTTCCGGTCTCAGCCCCAGCATTTT. Its protein is CASSFRSQPQHF.